Below, one T cell receptor beta chain is given with its context. The data belong to a study of blood T cell repertoires in COVID-19. Study-level information: Specimens from acute and convalescent COVID-19 originated in the United States, Italy and Spain. Sources were T cells, B-cell-depleted T cells, or PBMCs; the material itself was cDNA or gDNA.

The CDR3 totals 13 residues. Trimming stripped 3 bases from V and 2 bases from J, with 7 bases between. CDR1 KGHSH and CDR2 LQKENI come from the germline V gene. Authors' data handling: Amplifying reference gene primers gave estimates of nucleated cell counts. Measured with immunoSEQ multiplex PCR; TCRdb has only the in-frame clones, and not every one. V and J calls plus clone size are reproduced from that table; the DNA served to infer D and trimming. The table lists 130,000 to 150,000 clones, approximately 87% of them singletons, with 6% to 7% in the top ten. This chain connects TRBV18 to TRBJ1-2; D uncertain. This TCR derives from an elderly man with acute or convalescent COVID-19. The sample comprised peripheral blood. CDR3 amino acids: CASSPEINYGYTF. The CDR3 DNA reads as TGTGCCAGCTCACCTGAGATCAACTATGGCTACACCTTC. The full variable domain, its missing parts supplied by reference TRBV18 and TRBJ1-2, is NAGVMQNPRHLVRRRGQEARLRCSPMKGHSHVYWYRQLPEEGLKFMVYLQKENIIDESGMPKERFSAEFPKEGPSILRIQQVVRGDSAAYFCASSPEINYGYTFGSGTRLTVV.